The clone carrying this TCR beta chain was counted only a few times. The data originate from a study of blood T cell repertoires in COVID-19. The wider study: Whether acute or convalescent, the COVID-19 samples came from the United States, Italy and Spain. PBMCs, B-cell-depleted T cells, or T cells were the source of the cDNA or gDNA that made up the material.

As processed by the authors: Reference gene primers were amplified, and this amplification served to estimate nucleated cell counts. Sequencing was performed with immunoSEQ multiplex PCR; in TCRdb, only in-frame clones are kept and a portion is missing. The V and J calls and clone size are taken from that table; D and trimming were inferred from the DNA. The sample gives 65,000 to 95,000 clones, 84% of which show up once; more than 20% is in the top ten. V lost 5 bases to trimming and J lost 7 bases; unmatched junction nucleotides: 3. This CDR3 is 13 amino acids long. The chain combines TRBV12-3 or TRBV12-4 with TRBJ1-3, with TRBD1 matching over 9 bases. The material sequenced was peripheral blood. This sequence was found in a woman aged 45-59 years with acute or convalescent COVID-19. The CDR3 DNA follows: TGTGCCAGCAGTACCGGGACAGGGAACACCATATATTTT. This translates into CASSTGTGNTIYF.